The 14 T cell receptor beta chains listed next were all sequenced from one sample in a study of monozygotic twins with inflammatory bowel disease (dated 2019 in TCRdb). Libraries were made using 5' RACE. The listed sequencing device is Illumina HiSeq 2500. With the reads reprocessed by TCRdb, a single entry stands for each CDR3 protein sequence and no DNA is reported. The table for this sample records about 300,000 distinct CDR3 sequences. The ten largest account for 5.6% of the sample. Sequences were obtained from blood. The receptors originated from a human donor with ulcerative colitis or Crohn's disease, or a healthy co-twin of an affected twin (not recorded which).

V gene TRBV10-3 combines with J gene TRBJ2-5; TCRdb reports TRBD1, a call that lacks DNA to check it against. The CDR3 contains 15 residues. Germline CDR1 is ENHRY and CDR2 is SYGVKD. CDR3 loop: CAISALSTGEETQYF.

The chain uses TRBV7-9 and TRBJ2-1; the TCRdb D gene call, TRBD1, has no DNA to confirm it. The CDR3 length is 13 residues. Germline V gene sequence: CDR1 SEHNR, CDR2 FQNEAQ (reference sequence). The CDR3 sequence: CASSLEGGHEQFF.

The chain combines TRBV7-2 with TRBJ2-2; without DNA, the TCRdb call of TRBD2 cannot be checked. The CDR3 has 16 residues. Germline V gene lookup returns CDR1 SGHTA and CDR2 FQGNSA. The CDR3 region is CASSLWRGGLAGELFF.

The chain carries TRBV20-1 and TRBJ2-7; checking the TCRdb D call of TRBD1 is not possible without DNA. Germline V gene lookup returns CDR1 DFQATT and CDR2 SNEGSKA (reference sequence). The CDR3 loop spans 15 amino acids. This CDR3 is CSARDLQGAYYEQYF.

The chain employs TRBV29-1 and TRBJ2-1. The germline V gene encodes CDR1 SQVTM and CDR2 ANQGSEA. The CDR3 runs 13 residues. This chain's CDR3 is CSVVRGSGNEQFF.

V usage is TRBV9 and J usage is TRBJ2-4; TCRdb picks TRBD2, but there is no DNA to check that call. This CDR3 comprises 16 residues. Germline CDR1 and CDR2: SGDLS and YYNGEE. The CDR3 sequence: CASSVDVAGRLDIQYF.

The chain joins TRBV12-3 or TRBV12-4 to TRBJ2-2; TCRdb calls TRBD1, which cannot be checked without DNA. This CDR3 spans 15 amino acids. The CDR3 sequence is CASSTDISNTGELFF.

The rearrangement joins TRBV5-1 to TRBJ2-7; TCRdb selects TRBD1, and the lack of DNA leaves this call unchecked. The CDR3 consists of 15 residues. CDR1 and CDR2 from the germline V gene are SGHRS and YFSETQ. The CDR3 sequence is CASRDPGQGSYEQYF.

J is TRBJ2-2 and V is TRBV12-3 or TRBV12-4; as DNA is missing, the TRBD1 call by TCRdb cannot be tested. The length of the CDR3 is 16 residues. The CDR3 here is CASSDWGTGPTGELFF.

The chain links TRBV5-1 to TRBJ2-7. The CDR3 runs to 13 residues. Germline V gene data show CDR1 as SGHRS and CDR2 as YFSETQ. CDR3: CASSSVGFYEQYF.

This chain's CDR3 is CATTGAKNIQYF. The J gene is TRBJ2-4, the V gene TRBV19; TCRdb lists TRBD1, though no DNA is available to test this call. Looked up from germline, CDR1 is LNHDA and CDR2 is SQIVND (reference sequence). The CDR3 loop spans 12 amino acids. Together with reference TRBV19 and TRBJ2-4, the CDR3 gives the full variable domain: DGGITQSPKYLFRKEGQNVTLSCEQNLNHDAMYWYRQDPGQGLRLIYYSQIVNDFQKGDIAEGYSVSREKKESFPLTVTSAQKNPTAFYLCATTGAKNIQYFGAGTRLSVL.

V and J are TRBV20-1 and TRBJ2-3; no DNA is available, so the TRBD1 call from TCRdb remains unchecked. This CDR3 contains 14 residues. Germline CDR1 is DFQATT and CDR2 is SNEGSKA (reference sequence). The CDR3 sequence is CSARKGLATDTQYF.

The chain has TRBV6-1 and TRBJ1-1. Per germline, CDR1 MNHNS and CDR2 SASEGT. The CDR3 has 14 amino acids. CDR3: CASRAGPASTEAFF.

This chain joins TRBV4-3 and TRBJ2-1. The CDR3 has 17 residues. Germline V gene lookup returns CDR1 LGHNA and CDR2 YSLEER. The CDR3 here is CASSQDPGWRSYNEQFF.